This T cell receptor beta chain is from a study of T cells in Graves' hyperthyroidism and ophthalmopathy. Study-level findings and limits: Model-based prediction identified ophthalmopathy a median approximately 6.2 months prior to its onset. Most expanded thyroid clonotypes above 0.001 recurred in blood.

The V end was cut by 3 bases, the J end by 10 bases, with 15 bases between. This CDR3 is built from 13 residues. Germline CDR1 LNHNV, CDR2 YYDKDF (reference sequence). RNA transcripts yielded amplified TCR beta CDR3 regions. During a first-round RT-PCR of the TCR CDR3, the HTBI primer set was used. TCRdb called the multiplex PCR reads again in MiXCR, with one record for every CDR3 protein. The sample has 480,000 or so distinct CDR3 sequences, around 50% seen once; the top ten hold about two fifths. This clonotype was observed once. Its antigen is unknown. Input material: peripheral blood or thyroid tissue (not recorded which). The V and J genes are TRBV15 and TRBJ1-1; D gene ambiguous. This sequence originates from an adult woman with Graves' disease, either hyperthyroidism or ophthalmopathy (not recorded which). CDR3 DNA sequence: TGTGCCACCAGCAGGGGTGAGGGTGGAGTAGCTTTCTTT. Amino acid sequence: CATSRGEGGVAFF.